These 26 T cell receptor beta chains came from one sample sequenced in a study of blood T cell repertoires in COVID-19. The method was immunoSEQ multiplex PCR; TCRdb's version includes in-frame clones alone and lacks a portion of them. Here the sample spans approximately 320,000 clones, 80% to 90% being singletons. Sequencing was done on a sample of PBMCs or T cells enriched from blood (not recorded which). The receptors were gathered from a woman between 18 and 29 years old who had recovered from COVID-19.

The gene calls are TRBV11-1 and TRBJ2-7, with D possibly TRBD1 on 5 matching bases. The V end lost 1 base, the J end lost 5 bases, and 15 bases lay between the germline ends. The CDR3 spans 15 residues. The germline gives CDR1 SGHAT, CDR2 FQDESV (reference sequence). In DNA, the CDR3 is TGTGCCAGCAGCTTAGAGGGGCTCCTGGCTAACGAGCAGTACTTC. Translating gives CASSLEGLLANEQYF.

V usage is TRBV19 and J usage is TRBJ1-4; unclear D gene. Germline assignment: CDR1 LNHDA and CDR2 SQIVND (reference sequence). The CDR3 loop spans 17 amino acids. The V end was cut by 5 bases, the J end by 3 bases, with 19 bases between. CDR3 sequence reads: CASSSPWRAGANEKLFF. CDR3 sequence (DNA): TGTGCCAGTAGTTCCCCGTGGAGGGCCGGGGCTAATGAAAAACTGTTTTTT.

This chain links TRBV19 with TRBJ2-3, with TRBD2 as a possible D gene (7 bases). Trimming cost V 4 bases and J 0 bases, with 20 bases left between them. Germline CDR1 is LNHDA and CDR2 is SQIVND (reference sequence). This CDR3 has 18 residues. For the CDR3, the DNA is TGTGCCAGTAGTACCCGGAGGGGGGGGGCGTTTAGCACAGATACGCAGTATTTT. Residues: CASSTRRGGAFSTDTQYF.

This clone was picked up a small number of times. This sequence joins TRBV7-9 and TRBJ2-2; D call uncertain. Germline V gene lookup returns CDR1 SEHNR and CDR2 FQNEAQ (reference sequence). The CDR3 length is 16 residues. Trimming shortened V by 1 base and J by 2 bases, and 11 bases separated the two germline ends. This CDR3 reads CASSLGGAFNTGELFF. As DNA, the CDR3 is TGTGCCAGCAGCTTAGGAGGAGCCTTTAACACCGGGGAGCTGTTTTTT.

This clone has a handful of counts. This rearrangement joins TRBV6-5 to TRBJ1-2; D is perhaps TRBD1 (5 bases). The V and J ends lost 2 bases and 6 bases respectively, with 13 bases between them. There are 14 residues in the CDR3. Germline V gene lookup returns CDR1 MNHEY and CDR2 SVGAGI. The CDR3: CASSYSPGDNGYTF. Here the CDR3 DNA reads TGTGCCAGCAGTTACAGTCCGGGGGATAATGGCTACACCTTC.

This chain uses TRBV9 with TRBJ2-5, with a tentative D call TRBD2 (6 bases). The CDR3 has 13 amino acids. V lost 3 bases, J lost 9 bases, and 15 bases lay in between. Germline values: CDR1 SGDLS, CDR2 YYNGEE. The CDR3 nucleotides read TGTGCCAGCAGCGAGCGTCTAGGAGGGGCCCAGTACTTC. The encoded protein is CASSERLGGAQYF.

The chain couples TRBV7-2 to TRBJ1-2; D gene uncertain. V dropped 8 bases and J dropped 1 base, with 14 bases sitting between them. The CDR3 is 14 amino acids. The germline CDR1 and CDR2 sequences are SGHTA and FQGNSA. In nucleotides, the CDR3 is TGTGCCAGCGTCGATGTGCGGGTTAACTATGGCTACACCTTC. It is translated as CASVDVRVNYGYTF.

This chain connects TRBV4-3 to TRBJ2-1, with 11 bases matching TRBD2. Germline values: CDR1 LGHNA, CDR2 YSLEER. The CDR3 has 19 amino acids. V lost 0 bases and J lost 3; bases outside the gene matches: 10. CDR3 bases: TGCGCCAGCAGCCAAGATCGGTTGTCGCTAGCGGGGGGCTACAATGAGCAGTTCTTC. It encodes CASSQDRLSLAGGYNEQFF.

The chain employs TRBV6-2 or TRBV6-3 and TRBJ1-1; 7 bases agree with TRBD1. The CDR3 extends over 13 amino acids. The germline gives CDR1 MNHEY, CDR2 SVGEGT. The ends lost 6 bases at V and 4 bases at J; junction bases unmatched: 5. The CDR3, as DNA: TGTGCCAGCAGCCGACAGGGTGGCACTGAAGCTTTCTTT. It is translated as CASSRQGGTEAFF.

The chain couples TRBV5-1 to TRBJ2-5; D is possibly TRBD1 (6 bases). CDR1 and CDR2 (germline): SGHRS, YFSETQ. Deletions cut 0 bases from V and 4 bases from J, with 16 bases between. The CDR3 sequence is 16 residues long. CDR3 DNA: TGCGCCAGCAGCTTGGCCGGAGGACAGTATCTAGAGACCCAGTACTTC. It specifies CASSLAGGQYLETQYF.

The chain carries TRBV7-9 and TRBJ1-2, with 11 bases identical to TRBD1. Germline-derived CDR1 and CDR2 are SEHNR and FQNEAQ (reference sequence). V dropped 1 base and J dropped 8; count of bases not matched to a gene: 3. The CDR3 runs to 14 residues. DNA for the CDR3: TGTGCCAGCAGCTTAGGGACAGGGGGCGTCGGCTACACCTTC. This translates into CASSLGTGGVGYTF.

The CDR3 spells CASTVPGGPMTQYF. The CDR3 DNA reads TGTGCCAGCACCGTACCGGGGGGGCCGATGACCCAGTACTTC. The chain combines TRBV6-5 with TRBJ2-5; TRBD2 matches at 8 bases. In germline, CDR1 is MNHEY, CDR2 SVGAGI. Trimming at V came to 7 bases and at J to 7 bases, leaving 11 bases not matched to a gene. This CDR3 region has 14 residues.

V and J are TRBV5-8 and TRBJ2-3; 8 bases are shared with TRBD1. V lost 3 bases and J lost 1; bases outside the gene matches: 4. CDR3 length: 15 amino acids. Germline V gene lookup returns CDR1 SGHTS and CDR2 YDEGEE. The CDR3 sequence: CASSSTGAGTDTQYF. The CDR3 bases are TGTGCCAGCAGCTCGACAGGGGCCGGCACAGATACGCAGTATTTT.

The chain couples TRBV27 to TRBJ2-7, with TRBD1 matching 8 bases. Germline lookup yields CDR1 MNHEY and CDR2 SMNVEV (reference sequence). The CDR3 has 15 amino acids. V shed 5 bases and J 0 bases; nucleotides not matched to a gene: 6. In DNA form, the CDR3 reads TGTGCCAGCAGTACCACAGGGGGTCGCTCCTACGAGCAGTACTTC. This encodes CASSTTGGRSYEQYF.

The gene calls are TRBV20-1 and TRBJ2-7; D call uncertain. The CDR3 is made up of 11 amino acids. The V and J ends lost 6 bases and 2 bases respectively, with 8 bases between them. Germline CDR1 reads DFQATT; CDR2 reads SNEGSKA (reference sequence). The CDR3 nucleotides read TGCAGTGCAGACGGAGCCTACGAGCAGTACTTC. This codes for CSADGAYEQYF.

This clone was found once. CDR3 bases: TGTGCCATCAGTGCAGACAGGCCTAGCACAGATACGCAGTATTTT. Encoded protein: CAISADRPSTDTQYF. The chain recombines TRBV10-3 with TRBJ2-3; TRBD1 is a possible D gene (6 bases). Germline V CDR1 and CDR2: ENHRY, SYGVKD. There are 15 residues in the CDR3. V was shortened by 4 bases and J by 0 bases, with 11 bases between the two germline ends.

This CDR3 reads CASRLNYGYTF. CDR3 sequence (DNA): TGTGCCAGCAGATTAAACTATGGCTACACCTTC. This chain uses TRBV6-5 with TRBJ1-2; unclear D gene. V dropped 6 bases and J dropped 2 bases, with 4 bases sitting between them. The germline gives CDR1 MNHEY, CDR2 SVGAGI. The CDR3 has 11 residues.

The V gene is TRBV18, the J gene TRBJ2-7, with a possible D match to TRBD2 (5 bases). The CDR3 loop spans 14 amino acids. Per the germline V gene, CDR1 is KGHSH and CDR2 is LQKENI. The V and J ends lost 2 bases and 4 bases respectively, with 12 bases between them. CDR3 residues: CASSPVSGPYEQYF. The CDR3, as DNA: TGTGCCAGCTCACCAGTCAGCGGTCCTTACGAGCAGTACTTC. Complete variable domain (other parts from reference TRBV18 and TRBJ2-7): NAGVMQNPRHLVRRRGQEARLRCSPMKGHSHVYWYRQLPEEGLKFMVYLQKENIIDESGMPKERFSAEFPKEGPSILRIQQVVRGDSAAYFCASSPVSGPYEQYFGPGTRLTVT.

The rearrangement links TRBV5-6 to TRBJ1-2, with TRBD1 identical over 9 bases. This CDR3 has 14 amino acids. From germline, CDR1 is SGHDT and CDR2 YYEEEE. V shed 5 bases, J shed 4 bases, and the junction held 6 bases outside the gene matches. The CDR3 is CASSPGTGIYGYTF. In DNA form, the CDR3 reads TGTGCCAGCAGTCCCGGGACAGGGATCTATGGCTACACCTTC.

The chain has TRBV28 and TRBJ1-5; no clear D. Trimming shortened V by 5 bases and J by 2 bases, and 25 bases separated the two germline ends. The CDR3 extends over 19 amino acids. Germline V gene data show CDR1 as MDHEN and CDR2 as SYDVKM. CDR3 protein: CASSLRHRGGTYGNQPQHF. Here the CDR3 DNA reads TGTGCCAGCAGTCTCCGACATCGGGGAGGTACATATGGCAATCAGCCCCAGCATTTT.

This clone was seen just once. The rearrangement joins TRBV18 to TRBJ1-1; no firm D call. The ends were cut back, 2 bases at V and 5 bases at J, with 12 bases in the middle. The CDR3 sequence is 14 residues long. Germline V gives CDR1 KGHSH, CDR2 LQKENI. The CDR3 DNA reads as TGTGCCAGCTCACCAGGAAGGGAGAAAACTGAAGCTTTCTTT. Protein: CASSPGREKTEAFF.

The chain uses TRBV7-2 and TRBJ1-3, with D possibly being TRBD1 (6 bases). V dropped 5 bases and J dropped 0 bases, with 8 bases sitting between them. The germline gives CDR1 SGHTA, CDR2 FQGNSA. CDR3 length: 14 amino acids. This CDR3 reads CASSGTPSGNTIYF. CDR3 sequence (DNA): TGTGCCAGCAGCGGGACACCCTCTGGAAACACCATATATTTT.

J is TRBJ1-6 and V is TRBV27, with D possibly matching TRBD1 (6 bases). There are 14 residues in the CDR3. Germline V CDR1 and CDR2: MNHEY, SMNVEV (reference sequence). V was pared by 6 bases and J by 5 bases, with 11 bases between. The CDR3 DNA reads as TGTGCCAGCAGCCATACAGGGAATAATTCACCCCTCCACTTT. Protein: CASSHTGNNSPLHF.

This clone has a single count. The chain employs TRBV19 and TRBJ2-3; D gene unclear. The CDR3 covers 15 residues. Trimming took off 3 bases at V and 1 base at J, with 11 bases between the two ends. Looked up from germline, CDR1 is LNHDA and CDR2 is SQIVND (reference sequence). In DNA form, the CDR3 reads TGTGCCAGTAGTATTTACTTCTACCGCACAGATACGCAGTATTTT. Its protein is CASSIYFYRTDTQYF.

Many counts were recorded for this clone. The J gene is TRBJ1-4, the V gene TRBV9; D perhaps matches TRBD1 (6 bases). Per the germline V gene, CDR1 is SGDLS and CDR2 is YYNGEE. The CDR3 runs to 14 residues. Trimming took off 4 bases at V and 8 bases at J, with 15 bases between the two ends. In nucleotides, the CDR3 is TGTGCCAGCAGCCTGGACAGCGGCTGGGAAAAACTGTTTTTT. It specifies CASSLDSGWEKLFF. The full variable domain, rest sourced from reference TRBV9 and TRBJ1-4, is DSGVTQTPKHLITATGQRVTLRCSPRSGDLSVYWYQQSLDQGLQFLIQYYNGEERAKGNILERFSAQQFPDLHSELNLSSLELGDSALYFCASSLDSGWEKLFFGSGTQLSVL.

The chain joins TRBV7-2 to TRBJ2-7; 10 bases agree with TRBD1. The CDR3 runs 15 residues. The germline CDR1 and CDR2 sequences are SGHTA and FQGNSA. After removal of 3 bases from V and 3 bases from J, the junction contained 5 bases not matched to a gene. DNA for the CDR3: TGTGCCAGCAGCTTCATGACAGGGGGCGTCTACGAGCAGTACTTC. Amino acids: CASSFMTGGVYEQYF.